This is a list of T cell receptor beta chains from one sample in a study of cytomegalovirus exposure and HLA in healthy donors. Method: immunoSEQ multiplex PCR; TCRdb's copy keeps in-frame clones and lacks some. In all, the sample yields some 110,000 clones. The sample taken for sequencing was PBMCs. These receptors all stem from a man aged 35 to 55 in good health and CMV-seropositive. CDR3s include the opening cysteine and the closing phenylalanine or tryptophan. D genes are given only for firm matches.

j_call,v_call,d_call,cdr3_aa
TRBJ2-7,TRBV6-5,.,CASGASYEQYF
TRBJ1-5,TRBV28,TRBD1,CASSQDGQGRARPQHF
TRBJ1-4,TRBV5-1,.,CASSLVGQNEKLFF
TRBJ1-2,TRBV6-5,.,CASRDTANYGYTF
TRBJ1-4,TRBV4-3,.,CASSQDRGGYEKLFF
TRBJ1-2,TRBV7-9,.,CASSFNRDYGYTF
TRBJ2-7,TRBV27,.,CASSLMTGGLPYEQYF
TRBJ1-1,TRBV28,.,CASSRMRGLNTEAFF
TRBJ2-3,TRBV7-6,TRBD1,CASSWDSPPGDTQYF
TRBJ1-3,TRBV19,.,CASSMGGLQSSGNTIYF
TRBJ1-1,TRBV15,.,CATSRDRGGVNTEAFF
TRBJ2-7,TRBV4-1,TRBD1,CASSPRDRGLREQYF
TRBJ2-7,TRBV7-8,.,CASSFTPGALREQYF
TRBJ1-5,TRBV11-2,.,CASSSLEGRDQPQHF
TRBJ2-7,TRBV7-3,TRBD2,CASSLTARGAGGPNEQYF
TRBJ2-3,TRBV5-6,TRBD1,CASSTTGTGSMGTQYF
TRBJ2-7,TRBV11-3,.,CASSAAGSYEQYF
TRBJ1-2,TRBV2,.,CASSEALGRMGYTF
TRBJ2-1,TRBV5-6,.,CASGFGSYNEQFF
TRBJ2-1,TRBV2,.,CATYGDANSYNEQFF
TRBJ1-1,TRBV29-1,.,CSIDRGAFF
TRBJ2-1,TRBV9,TRBD2,CASSGPGLADPSSYNEQFF
TRBJ1-2,TRBV18,.,CASSPEGNYGYTF
TRBJ2-2,TRBV28,.,CASSPRRGTGELFF
TRBJ1-1,TRBV15,.,CATSRDDRRETEAFF
TRBJ2-2,TRBV25-1,TRBD2,CASSETSGMRWTGELFF
TRBJ2-1,TRBV7-9,TRBD1,CASSLVQGANNEQFF
TRBJ2-5,TRBV11-2,TRBD2,CASRPTSAQETQYF
TRBJ1-1,TRBV9,.,CASSPTQGNAEAFF
TRBJ2-7,TRBV28,TRBD2,CASNFGLVSYEQYF
TRBJ2-7,TRBV7-8,TRBD1,CASSPQVGGQGASYEQYF
TRBJ1-1,TRBV6-1,TRBD1,CAGRTGGNTEAFF
TRBJ2-1,TRBV5-1,TRBD1,CASSPGTDYNEQFF